There are many counts of the clone carrying this T cell receptor beta chain. The antigen remains undetermined. The data were obtained in a study of CD8 T cells in ankylosing spondylitis. General study results and limits: One TCR beta motif, made up of under ten highly homologous variants, appeared characteristic of ankylosing spondylitis blood.

Library preparation for TCR beta used quantitative 5'-RACE with molecular barcodes. MiXCR, applied by TCRdb to the 5' RACE reads, yields one record per CDR3 protein. This table has tens of thousands of distinct CDR3 sequences, about 5.7% appearing once. The specimen sequenced was blood, either unsorted or a sorted T cell fraction (not recorded which). The clonotype originates from a male donor with ankylosing spondylitis or in good health (not recorded which).

Here the CDR3 reads CASSAWTGEIGELFF. The CDR3 DNA is TGCGCCAGCAGCGCCTGGACAGGGGAGATCGGGGAGCTGTTTTTT. The rearrangement uses TRBV5-1 and TRBJ2-2; 9 bases line up with TRBD1. Trimming took 4 bases from V and 7 from J; bases not matched to a gene: 8. Germline V lookup: CDR1 SGHRS, CDR2 YFSETQ. The CDR3 has 15 amino acids.